One sample yielded the 12 T cell receptor beta chains listed below, sequenced in a study of long-term antiretroviral therapy in people with HIV. Version v3.0 of the immunoSEQ assay ran at survey level. Libraries were prepared by immunoSEQ multiplex PCR; TCRdb keeps only in-frame clonotypes and omits some of them. The sample has 35,000 or so clones, around three quarters seen once. Here the sequenced sample was unsorted PBMCs, taken 2 years after starting antiretroviral therapy. These TCRs come from a woman aged 45 to 65 with HIV.

The chain uses TRBV9 and TRBJ1-1, with no clear D. The CDR3 is 15 residues long. Trimming took 4 bases from V and 4 from J, leaving 17 bases between them. CDR1 is SGDLS, CDR2 YYNGEE, per germline. CDR3 DNA: TGTGCCAGCAGCCCGAGACTGGTTCGGGGCACTGAAGCTTTCTTT. The encoded protein is CASSPRLVRGTEAFF. The whole variable domain, remainder taken from reference TRBV9 and TRBJ1-1, is DSGVTQTPKHLITATGQRVTLRCSPRSGDLSVYWYQQSLDQGLQFLIQYYNGEERAKGNILERFSAQQFPDLHSELNLSSLELGDSALYFCASSPRLVRGTEAFFGQGTRLTVV.

The chain links TRBV13 to TRBJ2-7, with D possibly being TRBD1 or TRBD2 (5 bases each). Germline V gene sequence: CDR1 PRHDT, CDR2 FYEKMQ (reference sequence). This CDR3 contains 13 residues. V lost 4 bases, J lost 4 bases, and 11 bases lay in between. CDR3 residues: CASSSGRSYEQYF. The CDR3 nucleotides are TGTGCCAGCAGCTCGGGACGGTCTTACGAGCAGTACTTC.

The V gene is TRBV4-2, the J gene TRBJ1-2, with D maybe TRBD1 (6 bases). The CDR3 contains 14 residues. V was trimmed by 3 bases and J by 8 bases, leaving 16 bases between them. The germline V gene has CDR1 LGHNA and CDR2 YNFKEQ. The CDR3 DNA sequence: TGTGCCAGCAGCCATGAGGGGACCCAGGGGGGCTACACCTTC. This translates into CASSHEGTQGGYTF.

V gene TRBV4-1 combines with J gene TRBJ2-6; TRBD1 might be the D (6 bases). The V and J ends lost 0 bases and 1 base respectively, with 19 bases between them. Germline CDR1 and CDR2: MGHRA and YSYEKL. The CDR3 is 20 residues long. The CDR3 reads CASSQEGSGARSSGANVLTF. The CDR3 region has the DNA TGCGCCAGCAGCCAAGAGGGTTCAGGGGCGAGGAGTTCTGGGGCCAACGTCCTGACTTTC.

This chain joins TRBV18 and TRBJ2-3; tentative D call: TRBD1 (6 bases). The CDR3 extends over 13 amino acids. V shed 8 bases and J shed 1 base, with 10 bases lying between them. Per germline, CDR1 KGHSH and CDR2 LQKENI. The CDR3: CASLDRRTDTQYF. In nucleotides, the CDR3 is TGTGCCAGCCTTGACAGGCGCACAGATACGCAGTATTTT.

This clone was seen a few times. The chain couples TRBV18 to TRBJ1-2, with unresolved D. V lost 4 bases and J 0 bases, leaving 21 bases between the germline ends. The CDR3 totals 18 residues. Germline V gene sequence: CDR1 KGHSH, CDR2 LQKENI. The CDR3 protein is CASSRGSPNLRSNYGYTF. CDR3 DNA: TGTGCCAGCTCACGAGGGTCTCCAAATCTCCGCTCTAACTATGGCTACACCTTC. Full variable domain (remainder filled in from reference TRBV18 and TRBJ1-2): NAGVMQNPRHLVRRRGQEARLRCSPMKGHSHVYWYRQLPEEGLKFMVYLQKENIIDESGMPKERFSAEFPKEGPSILRIQQVVRGDSAAYFCASSRGSPNLRSNYGYTFGSGTRLTVV.

This clone has a handful of counts. The rearrangement links TRBV7-7 to TRBJ2-2; TRBD2 matches 9 bases. The CDR3 totals 15 residues. Germline V gene lookup returns CDR1 SSHAT and CDR2 FNYEAQ (reference sequence). V lost 6 bases and J lost 5; bases outside the gene matches: 7. The DNA of the CDR3 is TGTGCCAGCAGTTCAGGCGCGGGAGGGACCGGGGAGCTGTTTTTT. Translated: CASSSGAGGTGELFF.

The V and J genes are TRBV7-2 and TRBJ1-2; 9 nucleotides line up with TRBD1. The CDR3 covers 13 residues. Germline trimming cut 8 bases from V and 6 bases from J; bases unmatched to any gene: 7. CDR1 SGHTA and CDR2 FQGNSA come from the germline V gene. The CDR3 loop reads CASPADRGDGYTF. The DNA of the CDR3 is TGTGCCAGCCCCGCAGACAGGGGGGATGGCTACACCTTC. Looking up the rest from reference TRBV7-2 and TRBJ1-2 gives the full variable domain: GAGVSQSPSNKVTEKGKDVELRCDPISGHTALYWYRQSLGQGLEFLIYFQGNSAPDKSGLPSDRFSAERTGGSVSTLTIQRTQQEDSAVYLCASPADRGDGYTFGSGTRLTVV.

The rearrangement links TRBV9 to TRBJ1-6; D is unclear. Germline loops: CDR1 SGDLS, CDR2 YYNGEE. V lost 4 bases and J lost 0, with 11 bases in between. The CDR3 is 16 amino acids. The CDR3 DNA reads TGTGCCAGCAGCCCCCAGGCTAACTCCTATAATTCACCCCTCCACTTT. Its protein is CASSPQANSYNSPLHF.

This chain links TRBV5-1 with TRBJ2-5; TRBD2 agrees at 7 bases. Germline lookup yields CDR1 SGHRS and CDR2 YFSETQ. The trim removed 3 bases at V and 2 bases at J, leaving 7 bases unmatched. The CDR3 has 15 residues. The CDR3 sequence: CASSWEGLGQETQYF. The CDR3 nucleotides read TGCGCCAGCAGCTGGGAGGGGCTGGGGCAAGAGACCCAGTACTTC.

J is TRBJ2-1 and V is TRBV27, with D perhaps TRBD1 or TRBD2 (5 bases each). This CDR3 region has 14 residues. Per germline, CDR1 MNHEY and CDR2 SMNVEV (reference sequence). V shed 8 bases and J shed 4 bases, with 15 bases lying between them. The CDR3 coding sequence is TGTGCCAGCCGGGGACCGAGCAGTTACAATGAGCAGTTCTTC. This codes for CASRGPSSYNEQFF.

This rearrangement joins TRBV7-9 to TRBJ1-1, with D perhaps matching TRBD1 (6 bases). V gave up 4 bases and J gave up 4 bases, with 13 bases separating them. The germline gives CDR1 SEHNR, CDR2 FQNEAQ (reference sequence). This CDR3 has 14 amino acids. The CDR3 loop reads CASSSDRTLTEAFF. In DNA form, the CDR3 reads TGTGCCAGCAGCTCTGACAGGACCCTCACTGAAGCTTTCTTT.